The next 23 T cell receptor beta chains were all read from a single sample in a study of early T cells in non-severe SARS-CoV-2 infection. One entry per CDR3 protein, called by TCRdb with MiXCR from the 5' RACE reads. The sample includes tens of thousands of distinct CDR3 sequences, 8% to 10% seen only once; the top ten take 3.5% to 4.5%. Input material: whole blood. These receptor sequences come from an adult who was a healthcare worker with PCR-confirmed SARS-CoV-2 infection or an uninfected control (not recorded which).

This clonotype has a handful of counts. The chain couples TRBV5-1 to TRBJ1-1; D is undetermined. V gave up 1 base and J gave up 2 bases, with 9 bases separating them. This CDR3 has 14 residues. Germline V gene data show CDR1 as SGHRS and CDR2 as YFSETQ. The CDR3 DNA sequence: TGCGCCAGCAGCTTGCTATCCAGCAACACTGAAGCTTTCTTT. The encoded protein is CASSLLSSNTEAFF.

This sequence joins TRBV18 and TRBJ2-2; TRBD1 matches at 9 bases. Unmatched junction bases numbered 8, after V lost 10 bases and J lost 5 bases. CDR3 length: 14 amino acids. Looked up from germline, CDR1 is KGHSH and CDR2 is LQKENI. The CDR3 region has the DNA TGTGCCACTCGGACAGGGGATTCAACCGGGGAGCTGTTTTTT. Protein product: CATRTGDSTGELFF.

This clonotype appeared many times. The chain uses TRBV20-1 and TRBJ1-6, with 8 bases that match TRBD1. Unmatched junction bases numbered 8, after V lost 6 bases and J lost 10 bases. The CDR3 is 13 amino acids. Germline-derived CDR1 and CDR2 are DFQATT and SNEGSKA (reference sequence). The CDR3 DNA reads as TGCAGTGCCTTTGGGACAGGTCGCTCACCCCTCCACTTT. Amino acid sequence: CSAFGTGRSPLHF.

This clonotype was detected a few times. The chain joins TRBV10-2 to TRBJ2-4; D uncertain. This CDR3 region has 11 residues. Germline loops: CDR1 WSHSY, CDR2 SAAADI. Trimming pared 3 bases from V and 7 bases from J, leaving 4 bases between. CDR3 DNA: TGCGCCAGCAGTGAAGGGAACATTCAGTACTTC. Amino acid sequence: CASSEGNIQYF.

This clonotype appeared a few times. The chain carries TRBV6-5 and TRBJ2-1; TRBD1 agrees at 7 bases. Trimming at V came to 2 bases and at J to 0 bases, leaving 4 bases not matched to a gene. The CDR3 has 16 residues. CDR1 and CDR2 from the germline V gene are MNHEY and SVGAGI. The CDR3 loop is CASSYRGQSSYNEQFF. DNA of the CDR3: TGTGCCAGCAGTTACAGGGGGCAGAGCTCCTACAATGAGCAGTTCTTC.

This chain uses TRBV11-2 with TRBJ2-1; 7 bases are shared with TRBD1. The germline V gene encodes CDR1 SGHAT and CDR2 FQNNGV. V lost 5 bases to trimming and J lost 5 bases; unmatched junction nucleotides: 12. The CDR3 contains 16 residues. CDR3 DNA: TGTGCCAGCAGCCGGCTACAGGGGAGCCTGAACAATGAGCAGTTCTTC. Amino acids: CASSRLQGSLNNEQFF.

This clonotype occurred many times. The chain couples TRBV29-1 to TRBJ2-1, with D unresolved. V dropped 1 base and J dropped 5 bases, with 9 bases sitting between them. Germline assignment: CDR1 SQVTM and CDR2 ANQGSEA. CDR3 length equals 13 residues. Here the CDR3 reads CSVEVHGHNEQFF. The CDR3 DNA is TGCAGCGTTGAAGTTCATGGTCACAATGAGCAGTTCTTC.

In this sample, this clonotype turned up many times. The chain recombines TRBV9 with TRBJ1-1; weak D call: TRBD1 (6 bases). Germline-derived CDR1 and CDR2 are SGDLS and YYNGEE. V was pared by 4 bases and J by 1 base, with 14 bases between. The CDR3 consists of 15 residues. DNA of the CDR3: TGTGCCAGCAGCTTACAGGGTGTGTCGAACACTGAAGCTTTCTTT. Its protein is CASSLQGVSNTEAFF.

Ten or more counts support this clonotype. This chain uses TRBV20-1 with TRBJ2-3; 7 bases line up with TRBD2. Germline V CDR1 and CDR2: DFQATT, SNEGSKA (reference sequence). This CDR3 comprises 11 residues. V lost 4 bases to trimming and J lost 9 bases; unmatched junction nucleotides: 4. CDR3 loop: CSANPGLTQYF. The CDR3 DNA is TGCAGTGCTAATCCGGGACTAACGCAGTATTTT.

This clonotype turned up a few times. The chain is built from TRBV12-3 or TRBV12-4 and TRBJ2-7; possible D gene TRBD2, 6 bases. V was shortened by 6 bases and J by 2 bases, with 11 bases between the two germline ends. The CDR3 spans 13 residues. The CDR3 sequence: CASSPGEAYEQYF. The CDR3 bases are TGTGCCAGCAGCCCGGGGGAAGCCTACGAGCAGTACTTC.

This sequence joins TRBV12-3 or TRBV12-4 and TRBJ2-7; TRBD2 matches 7 bases. J gave up 2 bases and V 6 bases, and 7 bases lay outside the gene matches. The CDR3 length is 14 residues. The CDR3 loop is CASSRGDPPYEQYF. The CDR3 DNA is TGTGCCAGCAGCCGGGGGGATCCCCCCTACGAGCAGTACTTC.

The V and J genes are TRBV11-1 and TRBJ2-5; no firm D call. Trimming left V 2 bases short and J 0 bases short, with 7 bases between. Germline V lookup: CDR1 SGHAT, CDR2 FQDESV (reference sequence). This CDR3 is built from 14 residues. CDR3 coding DNA: TGTGCCAGCAGCTTATTCATCGACCAAGAGACCCAGTACTTC. It yields the protein CASSLFIDQETQYF.

The V call is TRBV20-1, the J call TRBJ2-4; 13 positions agree with TRBD2. CDR1 is DFQATT, CDR2 SNEGSKA, per germline (reference sequence). With 4 bases clipped from V and 5 bases from J, the junction kept 14 bases outside the gene matches. This CDR3 has 18 residues. CDR3 sequence (DNA): TGCAGTGCTAAGACCCCGGGACTAGCGGGGATGGGGGAAAACATTCAGTACTTC. It is translated as CSAKTPGLAGMGENIQYF.

This sequence joins TRBV12-3 or TRBV12-4 and TRBJ2-7; a possible D gene is TRBD1 (5 bases). The CDR3 runs 15 residues. V was clipped by 5 bases and J by 7 bases, with 21 bases between them. In DNA form, the CDR3 reads TGTGCCAGCAGTCTTCAGGGTTACCCCTACGTAGAGCAGTACTTC. Translating gives CASSLQGYPYVEQYF.

The chain uses TRBV28 and TRBJ2-7; no clear D. This CDR3 is 15 amino acids long. CDR1 and CDR2 (germline): MDHEN, SYDVKM. Trimming left V 5 bases short and J 0 bases short, with 14 bases between. The CDR3 here is CASSPIPPRSYEQYF. CDR3 nucleotides: TGTGCCAGCAGTCCCATCCCCCCGCGCTCCTACGAGCAGTACTTC.

The chain has TRBV12-3 or TRBV12-4 and TRBJ1-2; D uncertain. Trimming left V 7 bases short and J 2 bases short, with 17 bases between. The CDR3 contains 15 residues. The DNA for the CDR3 is TGTGCCAGCAAGCTTCACAGAGGATCCAACTATGGCTACACCTTC. Protein: CASKLHRGSNYGYTF.

The V and J genes are TRBV6-2 or TRBV6-3 and TRBJ2-7; tentatively, D is TRBD2 (6 bases). CDR3 length: 12 residues. Germline values: CDR1 MNHEY, CDR2 SVGEGT. Between the trimmed V and J ends, which lost 7 bases and 2 bases, there was a span of 9 bases. The CDR3 here is CASMGLPYEQYF. CDR3 nucleotide sequence: TGTGCCAGCATGGGACTTCCCTACGAGCAGTACTTC.

V gene TRBV4-1 combines with J gene TRBJ1-2; the D is unclear. This CDR3 has 17 amino acids. In germline, CDR1 is MGHRA, CDR2 YSYEKL. Trimming shortened V by 2 bases and J by 3 bases, and 19 bases separated the two germline ends. The CDR3 coding sequence is TGCGCCAGCAGCCAATCACGAGGGCTCTTAGATTACTATGGCTACACCTTC. Residues: CASSQSRGLLDYYGYTF.

This clonotype was counted at least ten times. The chain is built from TRBV5-1 and TRBJ2-1; maybe TRBD1 (6 bases). Trimming took 0 bases from V and 2 from J, leaving 9 bases between them. The CDR3 is 15 residues long. Germline V gives CDR1 SGHRS, CDR2 YFSETQ. The CDR3 nucleotides are TGCGCCAGCAGCTTGGCAGGGGACCCCTACAATGAGCAGTTCTTC. Its protein is CASSLAGDPYNEQFF.

This clonotype was counted at least ten times. The V call is TRBV6-4, the J call TRBJ1-6; D gene uncertain. The CDR3 spans 15 residues. Germline-derived CDR1 and CDR2 are MRHNA and SNTAGT. V gave up 2 bases and J gave up 6 bases, with 11 bases separating them. CDR3 residues: CASSDGPEANSPLHF. The CDR3 DNA is TGTGCCAGCAGTGACGGACCAGAGGCTAATTCACCCCTCCACTTT.

This clonotype turned up a few times. The chain uses TRBV20-1 and TRBJ2-7; D remains unclear. This CDR3 is 11 amino acids long. Germline V gene sequence: CDR1 DFQATT, CDR2 SNEGSKA (reference sequence). V was pared by 5 bases and J by 3 bases, with 8 bases between. The CDR3 reads CSAASYYEQYF. The CDR3 coding sequence is TGCAGTGCTGCCAGTTACTACGAGCAGTACTTC.

This clonotype was observed a handful of times. The V gene is TRBV7-3, the J gene TRBJ1-1; perhaps TRBD1 as D (5 bases). V was clipped by 4 bases and J by 7 bases, with 13 bases between them. Germline loops: CDR1 SGHTA, CDR2 FQGTGA. The CDR3 runs to 13 residues. CDR3 in DNA: TGTGCCAGCAGCTATCAGGGATGGGGTGAAGCTTTCTTT. Protein: CASSYQGWGEAFF.

This clonotype was seen repeatedly, ten times or more. The chain has TRBV20-1 and TRBJ1-3; D is unclear. The V end lost 3 bases, the J end lost 0 bases, and 12 bases lay between the germline ends. CDR1 is DFQATT, CDR2 SNEGSKA, per germline (reference sequence). CDR3 size: 15 residues. CDR3 in amino acids: CSASTHTTSGNTIYF. The CDR3 coding sequence is TGCAGTGCTAGTACCCACACAACCTCTGGAAACACCATATATTTT.